Shown below are 26 T cell receptor beta chains from a single sample sequenced in a study of blood T cells in healthy people across ages. Using a J-beta primer mix together with a sample-barcoded 5' primer, a second PCR was run for about 6 to 11 cycles. TCRdb re-derived calls from the 5' RACE reads in MiXCR, one entry per CDR3 protein. The table has roughly 1.5 million distinct CDR3 sequences, approximately 39% seen once; the top ten hold 4%. Input material: blood. Every receptor here comes from a young woman in good health.

The rearrangement links TRBV4-1 to TRBJ2-3; D possibly corresponds to TRBD1 (6 bases). The germline V gene encodes CDR1 MGHRA and CDR2 YSYEKL. Trimming removed 5 bases at V and 3 bases at J, with 21 bases between. There are 17 residues in the CDR3. The CDR3 DNA reads TGCGCCAGCAGCTCCCCGGCCGGTGGGGGCGAAACAGATACGCAGTATTTT. Its protein product is CASSSPAGGGETDTQYF.

The genes are TRBV6-5 and TRBJ2-1; unclear D gene. The J call could be wrong; TRBJ2-7 is a better fit for the DNA end. CDR1 and CDR2 (germline): MNHEY, SVGAGI. The CDR3 has 14 residues. The chain's CDR3 is CASSYRASYNEQYF. CDR3 nucleotide sequence: TGTGCCAGCAGTTACAGGGCCTCTTACAATGAGCAGTACTTC.

This clonotype was seen only a few times. The rearrangement joins TRBV4-3 to TRBJ1-1, with D unclear. Germline loops: CDR1 LGHNA, CDR2 YSLEER. V lost 1 base, J lost 3 bases, and 12 bases lay in between. The CDR3 runs to 15 residues. The CDR3 region is CASSQGSRGDTEAFF. CDR3 sequence (DNA): TGCGCCAGCAGCCAAGGGAGTCGGGGTGACACTGAAGCTTTCTTT.

This chain links TRBV9 with TRBJ2-2, with D possibly being TRBD2 (5 bases). Trimming pared 0 bases from V and 0 bases from J, leaving 9 bases between. CDR3 length equals 16 residues. The germline V gene has CDR1 SGDLS and CDR2 YYNGEE. The CDR3 spells CASSVVVGANTGELFF. CDR3 DNA: TGTGCCAGCAGCGTAGTTGTGGGAGCGAACACCGGGGAGCTGTTTTTT. Filled out from reference TRBV9 and TRBJ2-2, the complete variable domain reads DSGVTQTPKHLITATGQRVTLRCSPRSGDLSVYWYQQSLDQGLQFLIQYYNGEERAKGNILERFSAQQFPDLHSELNLSSLELGDSALYFCASSVVVGANTGELFFGEGSRLTVL.

The count of this clonotype is one. This sequence joins TRBV6-2 or TRBV6-3 and TRBJ2-2; possible D gene TRBD1, 5 bases. Germline V gene lookup returns CDR1 MNHEY and CDR2 SVGEGT. The CDR3 is made up of 17 amino acids. Trimming pared 7 bases from V and 2 bases from J, leaving 20 bases between. The CDR3 protein is CASTRQPPTYNTGELFF. The CDR3 DNA is TGTGCCAGCACCCGACAGCCCCCGACTTATAACACCGGGGAGCTGTTTTTT.

The chain recombines TRBV20-1 with TRBJ2-3, with 7 bases lining up with TRBD2. Germline CDR1 DFQATT, CDR2 SNEGSKA (reference sequence). This CDR3 is 15 amino acids long. V lost 3 bases, J lost 5 bases, and 11 bases stayed unmatched. CDR3 region: CSARGPGGGGDTQYF. CDR3 nucleotide sequence: TGCAGTGCTAGGGGCCCGGGAGGAGGAGGAGATACGCAGTATTTT.

The chain employs TRBV20-1 and TRBJ2-5; the match to TRBD2 covers 10 bases. The J segment lost 1 base and the V segment lost 5 bases, leaving 4 bases of the junction unmatched. CDR1 and CDR2 (germline): DFQATT, SNEGSKA (reference sequence). The CDR3 totals 14 residues. DNA of the CDR3: TGCAGTGCTCTCCCTAGCGGGAGCCAAGAGACCCAGTACTTC. Translation gives CSALPSGSQETQYF.

This clonotype turned up a few times. J is TRBJ1-6 and V is TRBV2; D possibly corresponds to TRBD1 (6 bases). V was shortened by 4 bases and J by 7 bases, with 14 bases between the two germline ends. CDR1 SNHLY and CDR2 FYNNEI come from the germline V gene. This CDR3 is 15 amino acids long. CDR3 DNA: TGTGCCAGCAGTGTCCGAGGACAGTTAAATTCACCCCTCCACTTT. Its translation: CASSVRGQLNSPLHF.

The chain uses TRBV15 and TRBJ1-2; 7 bases are a match to TRBD1. The CDR3 totals 14 residues. Germline trimming cut 5 bases from V and 4 bases from J; bases unmatched to any gene: 7. CDR1 is LNHNV and CDR2 is YYDKDF in the germline V gene (reference sequence). This CDR3 reads CATSDREIAYGYTF. For the CDR3, the DNA is TGTGCCACCAGCGACAGGGAAATCGCCTATGGCTACACCTTC. Complete variable domain (other parts from reference TRBV15 and TRBJ1-2): DAMVIQNPRYQVTQFGKPVTLSCSQTLNHNVMYWYQQKSSQAPKLLFHYYDKDFNNEADTPDNFQSRRPNTSFCFLDIRSPGLGDTAMYLCATSDREIAYGYTFGSGTRLTVV.

V gene TRBV5-1 combines with J gene TRBJ2-1, with D tentatively TRBD1 (5 bases). The CDR3 extends over 14 amino acids. Germline CDR1 reads SGHRS; CDR2 reads YFSETQ. Between the trimmed V and J ends, which lost 4 bases and 13 bases, there was a span of 21 bases. This CDR3 reads CASSQGATQETQFF. The CDR3 DNA follows: TGCGCCAGCAGCCAAGGGGCTACTCAAGAGACCCAGTTCTTC. Complete variable domain (other parts from reference TRBV5-1 and TRBJ2-1): KAGVTQTPRYLIKTRGQQVTLSCSPISGHRSVSWYQQTPGQGLQFLFEYFSETQRNKGNFPGRFSGRQFSNSRSEMNVSTLELGDSALYLCASSQGATQETQFFGPGTRLTVL.

This chain connects TRBV7-2 to TRBJ2-1, with a weak D call TRBD2 (5 bases). The germline V and J ends were trimmed by 1 base and 9 bases, with 13 bases remaining between them. Germline V CDR1 and CDR2: SGHTA, FQGNSA. This CDR3 region has 14 residues. CDR3 bases: TGTGCCAGCAGCTTAGAGATGAGGGATTCTGAGCAGTTCTTC. This encodes CASSLEMRDSEQFF.

The chain has TRBV6-1 and TRBJ2-7; 13 bases fit TRBD2. J gave up 3 bases and V 5 bases, and 13 bases lay outside the gene matches. The CDR3 length is 18 residues. Germline CDR1 is MNHNS and CDR2 is SASEGT. The CDR3 reads CASSPQGLAGSYVYEQYF. In nucleotides, the CDR3 is TGTGCCAGCAGTCCCCAGGGACTAGCGGGATCCTACGTCTACGAGCAGTACTTC.

This clonotype was seen a few times. The V and J genes are TRBV4-3 and TRBJ2-7, with D possibly matching TRBD2 (6 bases). V was cut by 0 bases and J by 0 bases, with 9 bases left in between. Germline CDR1 is LGHNA and CDR2 is YSLEER. CDR3 length: 15 amino acids. CDR3 loop: CASSQDWGVSYEQYF. Written as DNA, the CDR3 is TGCGCCAGCAGCCAAGACTGGGGGGTCTCCTACGAGCAGTACTTC.

CDR3 loop: CAWRDSGPFNQPQHF. The CDR3 DNA sequence: TGTGCCTGGAGGGATTCGGGACCGTTCAATCAGCCCCAGCATTTT. V and J are TRBV30 and TRBJ1-5, with a tentative D call TRBD1 (5 bases). The V gene lost 3 bases and the J gene lost 3 bases, with 15 bases spanning the gap. Germline assignment: CDR1 GTSNPN and CDR2 SVGIG (reference sequence). The CDR3 extends over 15 amino acids.

Worth noting for this clonotype: The junction departs from germline at one end; a sequencing error may be responsible. V is TRBV20-1 and J is TRBJ2-2; a weak D match, TRBD2 (5 bases). The CDR3 contains 12 residues. Per the germline V gene, CDR1 is DFQATT and CDR2 is SNEGSKA (reference sequence). The CDR3 nucleotides read TGCAGTGCTAGACGTGATACCGGGGTGCTGTTTTTT. Amino acids: CSARRDTGVLFF.

V gene TRBV10-2 combines with J gene TRBJ2-1, with a possible D match to TRBD2 (5 bases). Trimming removed 6 bases from V and 9 bases from J, with 12 bases in between. Germline V CDR1 and CDR2: WSHSY, SAAADI. This CDR3 spans 12 amino acids. The CDR3 protein is CASSQLVFEQFF. CDR3 in DNA: TGCGCCAGCAGCCAACTAGTTTTTGAGCAGTTCTTC.

This clonotype was observed a single time. The chain is built from TRBV11-1 and TRBJ2-5; D gene unclear. The CDR3 has 14 amino acids. Trimming left V 4 bases short and J 1 base short, with 10 bases between. Germline V lookup: CDR1 SGHAT, CDR2 FQDESV (reference sequence). The CDR3 DNA is TGTGCCAGCAGCTCCGGCAGTGTCCAAGAGACCCAGTACTTC. It yields the protein CASSSGSVQETQYF.

The chain is built from TRBV18 and TRBJ1-5, with D maybe TRBD1 (5 bases). The V gene lost 8 bases and the J gene lost 4 bases, with 12 bases spanning the gap. CDR1 and CDR2 (germline): KGHSH, LQKENI. This CDR3 contains 13 residues. The CDR3 spells CASRQGQNQPQHF. DNA of the CDR3: TGTGCCAGCCGCCAGGGCCAAAATCAGCCCCAGCATTTT.

The chain is built from TRBV6-2 or TRBV6-3 and TRBJ2-1; 7 positions match TRBD2. The CDR3 runs to 15 residues. Germline V gene lookup returns CDR1 MNHEY and CDR2 SVGEGT. V gave up 6 bases and J gave up 0 bases; unmatched junction bases: 5. The CDR3 DNA follows: TGTGCCAGCAGAGACCTAGCGGCCTCCTACAATGAGCAGTTCTTC. It translates to CASRDLAASYNEQFF.

J is TRBJ2-1 and V is TRBV7-2; 7 bases are a match to TRBD1. The better agreement between TRBJ2-7 and the DNA end casts doubt on the J call. CDR1 is SGHTA, CDR2 FQGNSA, per germline. CDR3 size: 16 residues. The CDR3 DNA reads TGTGCCAGCAGCTTAAGAGCCAGGGGGATCGACAATGAGCAGTACTTC. It translates to CASSLRARGIDNEQYF.

CDR3: CASSYEDGGGYTF. CDR3 bases: TGTGCCAGCAGTTATGAGGACGGCGGAGGCTACACCTTC. The genes are TRBV6-6 and TRBJ1-2; D is ambiguous. Trimming took 3 bases from V and 8 from J, leaving 13 bases between them. Germline lookup yields CDR1 MNHNY and CDR2 SVGAGI (reference sequence). This CDR3 is 13 amino acids long.

The chain couples TRBV13 to TRBJ2-7; 7 bases map to TRBD1. The V gene's germline CDR1 is PRHDT and CDR2 FYEKMQ (reference sequence). The CDR3 totals 14 residues. V lost 5 bases and J lost 5; bases outside the gene matches: 9. The CDR3 DNA follows: TGTGCCAGCAGCCCCGATGACAGGGAGCACGAGCAGTACTTC. It translates to CASSPDDREHEQYF.

The chain links TRBV10-2 to TRBJ2-5, with TRBD2 as a possible D gene (6 bases). The CDR3 covers 13 residues. The V end was cut by 11 bases, the J end by 11 bases, with 24 bases between. CDR1 WSHSY and CDR2 SAAADI come from the germline V gene. The DNA for the CDR3 is TGCGCCTGCACCGCGGGGCAAACCTACGGGCAGTACTTC. It yields the protein CACTAGQTYGQYF.

This clonotype was observed once. A single base separates this from a much larger clone, so it may be a read error. The chain combines TRBV29-1 with TRBJ2-7, with D unclear. The CDR3 consists of 15 residues. The V end lost 2 bases, the J end lost 4 bases, and 18 bases lay between the germline ends. In germline, CDR1 is SQVTM, CDR2 ANQGSEA. CDR3 DNA: TGCAGCGTTGAATACGGGCTCTTAGGAGAATACGAGCAGTACTTC. Amino acid sequence: CSVEYGLLGEYEQYF.

This chain joins TRBV28 and TRBJ2-5, with TRBD1 matching 7 bases. The J call may be in error: the DNA end matches TRBJ2-7 better. Germline-derived CDR1 and CDR2 are MDHEN and SYDVKM. CDR3 size: 14 residues. The DNA of the CDR3 is TGTGCCAGCACTACTACCGGGACAGTCTACGAGCAGTACTTC. It is translated as CASTTTGTVYEQYF.

This clonotype was recorded a few times. The chain is built from TRBV30 and TRBJ2-5; the D is unclear. The CDR3 consists of 15 residues. Trimming shortened V by 0 bases and J by 7 bases, and 18 bases separated the two germline ends. Germline lookup yields CDR1 GTSNPN and CDR2 SVGIG (reference sequence). CDR3 protein: CAWSVRGQLGMTQYF. The CDR3 DNA reads as TGTGCCTGGAGTGTACGTGGCCAGTTGGGGATGACCCAGTACTTC.